These 10 T cell receptor beta chains originate from one sample sequenced in a study of response to subunit inactivated influenza vaccine. TCRdb redid the calling of the RT-PCR reads with MiXCR, one entry per CDR3 protein. The sample has about 520,000 distinct CDR3 sequences, 25% seen once. Sequences were derived from CD4+ T cells sorted from PBMCs, sampled roughly 5 days after vaccination. These receptors were collected from a man aged 50 or older who received an inactivated influenza vaccine.

The gene calls are TRBV10-1 and TRBJ1-2; 7 positions match TRBD1. V lost 2 bases, J lost 8 bases, and 5 bases stayed unmatched. The germline gives CDR1 WNHNN, CDR2 SYGVQD (reference sequence). CDR3 length: 13 amino acids. CDR3: CASSEATGSGYTF. CDR3 nucleotides: TGCGCCAGCAGTGAGGCGACAGGGTCCGGCTACACCTTC.

This clonotype occurred a few times. This rearrangement joins TRBV12-3 or TRBV12-4 to TRBJ2-7, with D possibly TRBD2 on 7 matching bases. V lost 3 bases and J 7 bases, leaving 13 bases between the germline ends. CDR3 size: 13 residues. CDR3 amino acids: CASSLGGQGEQYF. The CDR3 nucleotides read TGTGCCAGCAGTTTGGGGGGGCAGGGGGAGCAGTACTTC.

The chain has TRBV7-9 and TRBJ2-6; D not resolved. CDR1 and CDR2 (germline): SEHNR, FQNEAQ (reference sequence). The CDR3 loop spans 14 amino acids. V lost 7 bases and J lost 3, with 10 bases in between. The CDR3 region is CASTPWDGANVLTF. Written as DNA, the CDR3 is TGTGCCAGCACCCCATGGGATGGGGCCAACGTCCTGACTTTC.

In this sample, this clonotype turned up many times. The chain recombines TRBV12-3 or TRBV12-4 with TRBJ2-1; 8 nucleotides agree with TRBD2. V shed 4 bases, J shed 8 bases, and the junction held 13 bases outside the gene matches. The CDR3 runs to 16 residues. The CDR3 reads CASSSGAGASRHEQFF. CDR3 in DNA: TGTGCCAGCAGTTCAGGAGCGGGGGCTTCGCGGCATGAGCAGTTCTTC.

This rearrangement joins TRBV20-1 to TRBJ1-1; unclear D gene. The germline V gene encodes CDR1 DFQATT and CDR2 SNEGSKA (reference sequence). The CDR3 consists of 11 residues. V gave up 4 bases and J gave up 2 bases, with 5 bases separating them. The CDR3 is CSANHNTEAFF. The CDR3, as DNA: TGCAGTGCTAATCATAACACTGAAGCTTTCTTT.

This clonotype was observed many times. The chain couples TRBV18 to TRBJ2-1; perhaps TRBD2 as D (7 bases). The CDR3 loop spans 16 amino acids. V dropped 0 bases and J dropped 7 bases, with 16 bases sitting between them. Germline loops: CDR1 KGHSH, CDR2 LQKENI. This chain's CDR3 is CASSPPGWEGTNEQFF. As DNA, the CDR3 is TGTGCCAGCTCACCACCCGGCTGGGAGGGGACAAATGAGCAGTTCTTC.

This clonotype was seen more than once but under ten times. This chain connects TRBV7-3 to TRBJ2-6; D uncertain. The CDR3 spans 15 residues. Looked up from germline, CDR1 is SGHTA and CDR2 is FQGTGA. With 5 bases removed from V and 4 bases from J, the gap between germline ends came to 12 bases. The chain's CDR3 is CASSHPTLGANVLTF. The DNA of the CDR3 is TGTGCCAGCAGCCATCCTACGCTCGGGGCCAACGTCCTGACTTTC.

The table lists this clonotype with a few counts. The chain links TRBV20-1 to TRBJ2-7, with 7 bases that match TRBD1. Germline-derived CDR1 and CDR2 are DFQATT and SNEGSKA (reference sequence). This CDR3 is 14 amino acids long. The ends lost 6 bases at V and 0 bases at J; junction bases unmatched: 8. The CDR3 region is CSATGTDFSYEQYF. DNA of the CDR3: TGCAGTGCGACCGGGACAGACTTCTCCTACGAGCAGTACTTC.

The J gene is TRBJ2-1, the V gene TRBV7-9; TRBD2 is a possible D gene (6 bases). From germline, CDR1 is SEHNR and CDR2 FQNEAQ (reference sequence). The CDR3 sequence is 11 residues long. V was clipped by 8 bases and J by 10 bases, with 12 bases between them. The CDR3 DNA sequence: TGTGCCAGCGGGACTCGGGACGAGCAGTTCTTC. It encodes CASGTRDEQFF.

V is TRBV5-1 and J is TRBJ2-1, with TRBD1 matching over 8 bases. Germline CDR1 reads SGHRS; CDR2 reads YFSETQ. Losses at the gene ends were 0 bases for V and 7 bases for J; bases not matched to a gene: 6. CDR3 size: 15 residues. The CDR3: CASSLVSGGKNEQFF. CDR3 nucleotides: TGCGCCAGCAGCTTGGTTTCAGGGGGCAAGAATGAGCAGTTCTTC. The variable domain in full, with the rest retrieved from reference TRBV5-1 and TRBJ2-1, is KAGVTQTPRYLIKTRGQQVTLSCSPISGHRSVSWYQQTPGQGLQFLFEYFSETQRNKGNFPGRFSGRQFSNSRSEMNVSTLELGDSALYLCASSLVSGGKNEQFFGPGTRLTVL.